This TCR beta chain is drawn from a study of cytomegalovirus exposure and HLA in healthy donors. Vbeta (60) and Jbeta (13) primers were used in the PCR. Here immunoSEQ multiplex PCR was the method, and the copy in TCRdb shows in-frame clones only, minus some. The sample contains around 120,000 clones, 65% to 85% of which appear only once. Note on this clone: Its matching antigen is unknown.

The study, taken as a whole, reports: Reportedly, cytomegalovirus status was diagnosed with high sensitivity and specificity. What TCR beta sequences reportedly achieved was accurate prediction of HLA-A and HLA-B alleles in most subjects. Exclusion as indistinguishable affected some V segments, including TRBV6-2 and TRBV6-3. Rare TCR sequences predominated, though certain public TCRs were found in many donors.

With 3 bases clipped from V and 9 bases from J, the junction kept 11 bases outside the gene matches. Germline V gene lookup returns CDR1 GTSNPN and CDR2 SVGIG (reference sequence). The CDR3 runs 15 residues. The sequencing sample was made of PBMCs. This receptor was identified in a man in his fifties in good health and CMV-seronegative. The genes are TRBV30 and TRBJ1-6; 7 nucleotides align to TRBD1. This CDR3 is CAWRGQALHSSPLHF. DNA for the CDR3: TGTGCCTGGAGAGGACAGGCCCTACATAGTTCACCCCTCCACTTT.